The 17 T cell receptor beta chains listed next were all sequenced from one sample in a study of T cell repertoires in cytomegalovirus infection. TCRdb re-analysed the reads in MiXCR, keeping a single row per CDR3 protein. This table holds over 100,000 distinct CDR3 sequences, roughly 9.1% found once. No antigen is known for these receptors. Sequenced material: PBMCs, sequenced either directly or after in vitro stimulation (not recorded which). These receptors all come from a human donor in good health (CMV status not recorded). Some clones in this sample may be carry-over from other donors' samples.

This clonotype came up many times. The DNA of the CDR3 is TGTGCCAGCAGTATCAGCGGGAGGGCCAGGGATGAGCAGTTCTTC. As protein: CASSISGRARDEQFF. The genes are TRBV6-1 and TRBJ2-1; 10 nucleotides align to TRBD2. This CDR3 has 15 amino acids. Germline V gene data show CDR1 as MNHNS and CDR2 as SASEGT. The trim removed 5 bases at V and 8 bases at J, leaving 9 bases unmatched.

This clonotype was recorded at least ten times. The rearrangement links TRBV7-2 to TRBJ2-7; TRBD2 matches 7 bases. The CDR3 extends over 14 amino acids. Unmatched junction bases numbered 6, after V lost 5 bases and J lost 2 bases. Per the germline V gene, CDR1 is SGHTA and CDR2 is FQGNSA. This chain's CDR3 is CASSAPGGTYEQYF. The CDR3 DNA follows: TGTGCCAGCAGCGCCCCCGGGGGGACCTACGAGCAGTACTTC.

This clonotype was seen at least ten times. The chain combines TRBV7-9 with TRBJ1-5; D might be TRBD1 (6 bases). Trimming took 1 base from V and 1 from J, leaving 11 bases between them. Germline lookup yields CDR1 SEHNR and CDR2 FQNEAQ (reference sequence). This CDR3 is built from 16 residues. CDR3 DNA sequence: TGTGCCAGCAGCTTAGGGGACATAGGGAGCAATCAGCCCCAGCATTTT. Translation: CASSLGDIGSNQPQHF.

This sequence joins TRBV19 and TRBJ2-1, with D unresolved. This CDR3 is 12 amino acids long. Germline CDR1 and CDR2: LNHDA and SQIVND (reference sequence). Between the trimmed V and J ends, which lost 4 bases and 7 bases, there was a span of 8 bases. The CDR3 loop is CASSTSRNEQFF. The DNA for the CDR3 is TGTGCCAGTAGTACGTCGCGGAATGAGCAGTTCTTC.

In this sample, this clonotype turned up a few times. The chain couples TRBV27 to TRBJ1-1; the D gene is possibly TRBD1 (5 bases). The CDR3 is 13 amino acids. Germline V CDR1 and CDR2: MNHEY, SMNVEV (reference sequence). The ends were cut back, 3 bases at V and 7 bases at J, with 12 bases in the middle. The CDR3 DNA reads TGTGCCAGCAGTTTTAAAAGGGACGGTGAAGCTTTCTTT. It specifies CASSFKRDGEAFF.

A few counts support this clonotype. The chain combines TRBV24-1 with TRBJ1-5; a weak D match, TRBD1 (5 bases). The CDR3 consists of 14 residues. V lost 1 base and J lost 6, with 9 bases in between. CDR1 and CDR2 (germline): KGHDR, SFDVKD. CDR3 amino acids: CATSDFRAGQPQHF. For the CDR3, the DNA is TGTGCCACCAGTGATTTCAGGGCTGGTCAGCCCCAGCATTTT.

This clonotype was recorded at least ten times. The chain employs TRBV6-2 or TRBV6-3 and TRBJ1-6; no reliable D call. The germline CDR1 and CDR2 sequences are MNHEY and SVGEGT. Trimming took off 2 bases at V and 5 bases at J, with 10 bases between the two ends. The CDR3 has 15 residues. Written as DNA, the CDR3 is TGTGCCAGCAGTTACCTCGTGACGCATAATTCACCCCTCCACTTT. Its protein product is CASSYLVTHNSPLHF.

This clonotype was counted ten times or more. The genes are TRBV6-4 and TRBJ2-3, with 8 bases aligning to TRBD2. V lost 5 bases and J lost 7; bases outside the gene matches: 14. This CDR3 is 16 amino acids long. CDR1 MRHNA and CDR2 SNTAGT come from the germline V gene. This CDR3 reads CASSPQAAGVLNTQYF. The CDR3 coding sequence is TGTGCCAGCAGTCCCCAGGCAGCGGGAGTGTTGAATACGCAGTATTTT.

This clonotype showed up many times. The CDR3 DNA reads TGTGCCAGCAGCTTGGGAGGACAGGGTTGGGATGGCTACACCTTC. Translated, it gives CASSLGGQGWDGYTF. The chain couples TRBV7-2 to TRBJ1-2; TRBD1 matches 8 bases. The CDR3 length is 15 residues. The junction had 9 bases not matched to a gene; V was cut back by 3 bases and J by 6 bases. The germline V gene encodes CDR1 SGHTA and CDR2 FQGNSA.

This clonotype was counted between two and nine times. This chain joins TRBV5-1 and TRBJ2-2; D gene unclear. The CDR3 is 12 residues long. CDR1 SGHRS and CDR2 YFSETQ come from the germline V gene. Trimming pared 4 bases from V and 7 bases from J, leaving 8 bases between. The CDR3 is CASSPSHGELFF. The CDR3 coding sequence is TGCGCCAGCAGCCCGAGTCACGGGGAGCTGTTTTTT.

This clonotype appeared many times. This chain links TRBV7-2 with TRBJ2-1; unclear D gene. The CDR3 length is 13 residues. Germline CDR1 is SGHTA and CDR2 is FQGNSA. V was pared by 5 bases and J by 9 bases, with 14 bases between. DNA for the CDR3: TGTGCCAGCAGCAACGGTAGTGGTACTGAGCAGTTCTTC. This encodes CASSNGSGTEQFF.

This clonotype showed up many times. The chain is built from TRBV28 and TRBJ2-1; possible D gene TRBD2, 6 bases. V was shortened by 4 bases and J by 0 bases, with 10 bases between the two germline ends. Per the germline V gene, CDR1 is MDHEN and CDR2 is SYDVKM. This CDR3 is 15 amino acids long. The CDR3 loop is CASSSRGSSYNEQFF. The CDR3 DNA reads as TGTGCCAGCAGTTCACGGGGGAGCTCCTACAATGAGCAGTTCTTC.

The genes are TRBV6-1 and TRBJ2-7; D is undetermined. The length of the CDR3 is 14 residues. Germline V lookup: CDR1 MNHNS, CDR2 SASEGT. Trimming pared 0 bases from V and 4 bases from J, leaving 10 bases between. For the CDR3, the DNA is TGTGCCAGCAGTGAAGCGAGAGCAAAGTACGAGCAGTACTTC. This codes for CASSEARAKYEQYF.

This clonotype was detected many times. The V call is TRBV24-1, the J call TRBJ2-7; no definite D call. Germline values: CDR1 KGHDR, CDR2 SFDVKD. V dropped 2 bases and J dropped 4 bases, with 14 bases sitting between them. The CDR3 contains 15 residues. In nucleotides, the CDR3 is TGTGCCACCAGTGATTCGGGCGGTAACAATTACGAGCAGTACGTC. It yields the protein CATSDSGGNNYEQYV.

This clonotype was observed many times. The V call is TRBV7-9, the J call TRBJ2-7, with 8 nucleotides matching TRBD1. This CDR3 has 13 residues. Germline assignment: CDR1 SEHNR and CDR2 FQNEAQ (reference sequence). V lost 5 bases, J lost 6 bases, and 6 bases stayed unmatched. CDR3 sequence (DNA): TGTGCCAGCAGCCCAAATACAGGGGGCGAGCAGTACGTC. Translating it yields CASSPNTGGEQYV.

This chain uses TRBV2 with TRBJ2-1; possibly TRBD2 for D (6 bases). CDR3 length equals 15 residues. Germline CDR1 is SNHLY and CDR2 is FYNNEI. The V and J ends lost 7 bases and 2 bases respectively, with 15 bases between them. The CDR3 here is CASKEGLQPYNEQFF. Here the CDR3 DNA reads TGTGCCAGCAAGGAGGGACTCCAGCCCTACAATGAGCAGTTCTTC.

This clonotype was recorded a few times. The chain recombines TRBV6-2 or TRBV6-3 with TRBJ2-5; 7 bases map to TRBD2. CDR3 size: 12 residues. Trimming cost V 5 bases and J 5 bases; bases outside gene matches: 2. The germline V gene has CDR1 MNHEY and CDR2 SVGEGT. In DNA form, the CDR3 reads TGTGCCAGCAGTACTAGCGCGGAGACCCAGTACTTC. Amino acids: CASSTSAETQYF.